A selection of T cell receptor beta chains follows, all from one sample in a study of T cells in Graves' hyperthyroidism and ophthalmopathy. MiXCR, run by TCRdb on the multiplex PCR reads, gives a single entry per CDR3 protein. The table has around 600,000 distinct CDR3 sequences, less than 20% seen once; the top ten hold about 7%. Sequences were obtained from blood. The receptor set was obtained from a woman aged 30 to 39 with Graves' hyperthyroidism. CDR3s include the opening cysteine and the closing phenylalanine or tryptophan. The order of the fields is clone size, V gene, J gene, D gene, CDR3 protein, CDR3 DNA. The D gene is left open where the match is weak. Not all rows give a size; the values are once, few, many and, for expanded clones, a class.

clone size: -
V gene: TRBV28
J gene: TRBJ1-4
D gene: TRBD1
CDR3 protein: CASRLQGAREKLFF
CDR3 DNA: TGTGCCAGCAGACTACAGGGGGCGCGAGAAAAACTGTTTTTT

clone size: -
V gene: TRBV30
J gene: TRBJ2-7
D gene: TRBD2
CDR3 protein: CAWSVIAGGSGEQYF
CDR3 DNA: TGTGCCTGGAGTGTAATAGCGGGAGGGTCAGGGGAGCAGTACTTC

clone size: many
V gene: TRBV2
J gene: TRBJ2-7
D gene: TRBD2
CDR3 protein: CASFGGRQLELAGTYEQYF
CDR3 DNA: TGTGCCAGCTTCGGGGGCAGGCAACTCGAACTAGCGGGGACCTACGAGCAGTACTTC

clone size: many
V gene: TRBV20-1
J gene: TRBJ1-1
D gene: TRBD1
CDR3 protein: CSARHLTGTVNTEAFF
CDR3 DNA: TGCAGTGCTAGACATCTTACCGGGACAGTGAACACTGAAGCTTTCTTT

clone size: -
V gene: TRBV5-4
J gene: TRBJ2-5
D gene: TRBD2
CDR3 protein: CASKSGLAGFQETQYF
CDR3 DNA: TGTGCCAGCAAATCCGGACTAGCGGGTTTCCAAGAGACCCAGTACTTC

clone size: few
V gene: TRBV20-1
J gene: TRBJ2-1
D gene: -
CDR3 protein: CSVEQIYNEQFF
CDR3 DNA: TGCAGTGTCGAACAAATATACAATGAGCAGTTCTTC

clone size: -
V gene: TRBV20-1
J gene: TRBJ1-5
D gene: -
CDR3 protein: CSARDLGSPQHF
CDR3 DNA: TGCAGTGCTAGAGATTTAGGGAGTCCCCAGCATTTT

clone size: many
V gene: TRBV20-1
J gene: TRBJ2-7
D gene: TRBD2
CDR3 protein: CSAGTTETYEQYF
CDR3 DNA: TGCAGTGCTGGGACTACTGAGACCTACGAGCAGTACTTC

clone size: few
V gene: TRBV6-5
J gene: TRBJ1-2
D gene: -
CDR3 protein: CASSYGGLQGYTF
CDR3 DNA: TGTGCCAGCAGTTACGGGGGGCTACAGGGCTACACCTTC

clone size: -
V gene: TRBV5-8
J gene: TRBJ2-7
D gene: TRBD2
CDR3 protein: CASSIGSTSGREQYF
CDR3 DNA: TGTGCCAGCAGCATCGGCTCGACTAGCGGGAGGGAGCAGTACTTC

clone size: -
V gene: TRBV6-1
J gene: TRBJ2-1
D gene: TRBD2
CDR3 protein: CASSRSGGSYNEQFF
CDR3 DNA: TGTGCCAGCAGTCGTAGCGGGGGCTCCTACAATGAGCAGTTCTTC

clone size: -
V gene: TRBV6-1
J gene: TRBJ1-5
D gene: -
CDR3 protein: CASTKQGGSNQPQHF
CDR3 DNA: TGTGCCAGCACGAAGCAGGGAGGGAGTAATCAGCCCCAGCATTTT

clone size: many
V gene: TRBV5-8
J gene: TRBJ2-1
D gene: TRBD2
CDR3 protein: CASSSRLAGGPDYNEQFF
CDR3 DNA: TGTGCCAGCAGCTCCAGACTAGCGGGAGGGCCAGACTACAATGAGCAGTTCTTC

clone size: -
V gene: TRBV7-9
J gene: TRBJ1-1
D gene: -
CDR3 protein: CASSRTTGSNTEAFF
CDR3 DNA: TGTGCCAGCAGCCGGACTACAGGGTCGAACACTGAAGCTTTCTTT

clone size: -
V gene: TRBV19
J gene: TRBJ1-3
D gene: -
CDR3 protein: CASSTAGTTGNTIYF
CDR3 DNA: TGTGCCAGCAGTACTGCGGGGACAACTGGAAACACCATATATTTT

clone size: -
V gene: TRBV12-5
J gene: TRBJ1-4
D gene: -
CDR3 protein: CASAEDRSYTLNEKLFF
CDR3 DNA: TGTGCTAGTGCCGAGGACCGCTCTTACACCCTTAATGAAAAACTGTTTTTT

clone size: many
V gene: TRBV19
J gene: TRBJ2-1
D gene: TRBD2
CDR3 protein: CASSIVVERERGNEQFF
CDR3 DNA: TGTGCCAGTAGTATAGTTGTGGAGCGGGAACGGGGCAATGAGCAGTTCTTC

clone size: many
V gene: TRBV20-1
J gene: TRBJ2-7
D gene: -
CDR3 protein: CSASPTSGRTYEQYF
CDR3 DNA: TGCAGTGCTAGTCCCACCAGCGGGCGCACCTACGAGCAGTACTTC

clone size: -
V gene: TRBV20-1
J gene: TRBJ2-1
D gene: -
CDR3 protein: CSARVPSVLSYNGQFF
CDR3 DNA: TGCAGTGCTAGAGTCCCCAGCGTTTTGTCCTACAATGGGCAGTTCTTC

clone size: many
V gene: TRBV4-1
J gene: TRBJ2-7
D gene: TRBD1
CDR3 protein: CASSHPTGGLNEQYF
CDR3 DNA: TGCGCCAGCAGCCATCCGACAGGGGGCCTTAACGAGCAGTACTTC

clone size: many
V gene: TRBV11-2
J gene: TRBJ2-2
D gene: -
CDR3 protein: CASRGGILGQGGELFF
CDR3 DNA: TGTGCCAGCAGGGGTGGAATTCTGGGCCAGGGCGGGGAGCTGTTTTTT

clone size: -
V gene: TRBV27
J gene: TRBJ2-1
D gene: -
CDR3 protein: CASSPQGRGDSEQFF
CDR3 DNA: TGTGCCAGCAGTCCTCAAGGAAGGGGAGATAGTGAGCAGTTCTTC

clone size: -
V gene: TRBV24-1
J gene: TRBJ2-1
D gene: -
CDR3 protein: CATSDPGLQQFF
CDR3 DNA: TGTGCCACCAGTGACCCGGGACTCCAACAGTTCTTC

clone size: many
V gene: TRBV30
J gene: TRBJ2-1
D gene: TRBD2
CDR3 protein: CAWVAGGPTYEQFF
CDR3 DNA: TGTGCCTGGGTAGCGGGGGGCCCTACCTATGAGCAGTTCTTC

clone size: few
V gene: TRBV27
J gene: TRBJ2-5
D gene: -
CDR3 protein: CASSLYLAETQYF
CDR3 DNA: TGTGCCAGCAGTTTATACTTGGCTGAGACCCAGTACTTC

clone size: few
V gene: TRBV20-1
J gene: TRBJ1-5
D gene: -
CDR3 protein: CSATPPDRGNQPQHF
CDR3 DNA: TGCAGTGCTACGCCCCCGGACCGTGGCAATCAGCCCCAGCATTTT

clone size: -
V gene: TRBV3-1
J gene: TRBJ2-1
D gene: TRBD2
CDR3 protein: CASSHPGTSGARGNEQFF
CDR3 DNA: TGTGCCAGCAGCCATCCCGGGACTAGCGGGGCCCGGGGTAATGAGCAGTTCTTC

clone size: -
V gene: TRBV6-1
J gene: TRBJ1-2
D gene: -
CDR3 protein: CASRNDRGTFYGYTF
CDR3 DNA: TGTGCCAGCAGAAACGACAGAGGGACCTTCTATGGCTACACCTTC

clone size: many
V gene: TRBV20-1
J gene: TRBJ1-3
D gene: TRBD1
CDR3 protein: CSATHVQGAGGNTIYF
CDR3 DNA: TGCAGTGCTACCCACGTTCAGGGGGCAGGAGGAAACACCATATATTTT

clone size: few
V gene: TRBV27
J gene: TRBJ2-2
D gene: -
CDR3 protein: CASTDRNTGELFF
CDR3 DNA: TGTGCCAGCACCGACAGGAACACCGGGGAGCTGTTTTTT

clone size: many
V gene: TRBV3-1
J gene: TRBJ2-3
D gene: -
CDR3 protein: CASSQEGPDTQYF
CDR3 DNA: TGTGCCAGCAGCCAAGAAGGACCAGATACGCAGTATTTT

clone size: -
V gene: TRBV29-1
J gene: TRBJ2-1
D gene: TRBD2
CDR3 protein: CSVDRLAGTKSHNEQFF
CDR3 DNA: TGCAGCGTTGATAGGCTAGCGGGAACCAAGTCCCACAATGAGCAGTTCTTC

clone size: -
V gene: TRBV7-2
J gene: TRBJ2-2
D gene: TRBD1
CDR3 protein: CASSLLGQGAGVGPGKLFF
CDR3 DNA: TGTGCCAGCAGCTTATTGGGGCAGGGGGCTGGAGTAGGTCCCGGGAAGCTGTTTTTT

clone size: many
V gene: TRBV5-1
J gene: TRBJ1-2
D gene: -
CDR3 protein: CASSSPGPANYGYTF
CDR3 DNA: TGCGCCAGCAGCTCACCGGGCCCAGCTAACTATGGCTACACCTTC

clone size: many
V gene: TRBV13
J gene: TRBJ2-1
D gene: TRBD2
CDR3 protein: CASSSGLAGEGEQFF
CDR3 DNA: TGTGCCAGCAGCTCCGGACTAGCGGGAGAGGGTGAGCAGTTCTTC

clone size: -
V gene: TRBV7-3
J gene: TRBJ1-1
D gene: TRBD1
CDR3 protein: CASSLGPLSTGGTEAFF
CDR3 DNA: TGTGCCAGCAGCTTGGGCCCCTTGTCGACAGGGGGAACTGAAGCTTTCTTT

clone size: few
V gene: TRBV27
J gene: TRBJ1-2
D gene: -
CDR3 protein: CASSPLTGTYGYTF
CDR3 DNA: TGTGCCAGCAGTCCTCTCACAGGGACCTATGGCTACACCTTC